The 19 T cell receptor beta chains presented below share a single source sample, sequenced in a study of OX40 agonist ivuxolimab in advanced cancers. Measured with immunoSEQ multiplex PCR; TCRdb has only the in-frame clones, and not every one. Here the sample spans tens of thousands of clones, 65% to 90% being singletons. The sequencing here drew on CD4+ or CD8+ T cells sorted from blood, taken in a trial of the OX40 agonist ivuxolimab. The receptors come from an adult with an advanced solid tumor such as melanoma, head and neck, liver or kidney cancer.

The chain joins TRBV28 to TRBJ2-3, with D possibly TRBD2 on 6 matching bases. Germline-derived CDR1 and CDR2 are MDHEN and SYDVKM. V lost 3 bases and J lost 5, with 21 bases in between. This CDR3 is built from 17 residues. This chain's CDR3 is CASSFLFGRAEGDTQYF. The DNA for the CDR3 is TGTGCCAGCAGTTTTCTATTCGGGAGAGCGGAGGGAGATACGCAGTATTTT.

J is TRBJ2-1 and V is TRBV6-1, with 13 bases matching TRBD2. The J segment lost 10 bases and the V segment lost 3 bases, leaving 6 bases of the junction unmatched. CDR3 length: 15 amino acids. Germline CDR1 MNHNS, CDR2 SASEGT. The CDR3 bases are TGTGCCAGCAGTGAGAGACTAGCGGGAGGACGGGAGCAGTTCTTC. Translating it yields CASSERLAGGREQFF.

The chain recombines TRBV28 with TRBJ2-5; 11 positions agree with TRBD1. Germline CDR1 MDHEN, CDR2 SYDVKM. V lost 3 bases and J lost 0; bases outside the gene matches: 6. The CDR3 is 17 residues long. Here the CDR3 reads CASSLDRGRVNQETQYF. The CDR3, as DNA: TGTGCCAGCAGTTTGGACAGGGGGCGAGTCAACCAAGAGACCCAGTACTTC.

V and J are TRBV7-6 and TRBJ2-3; 7 positions match TRBD1. J gave up 2 bases and V 1 base, and 12 bases lay outside the gene matches. The CDR3 is made up of 18 amino acids. Per germline, CDR1 SGHVS and CDR2 FNYEAQ. CDR3 protein: CASSLENRGRGNTDTQYF. The CDR3 DNA reads as TGTGCCAGCAGCTTAGAGAACAGGGGACGAGGTAACACAGATACGCAGTATTTT.

The chain links TRBV5-4 to TRBJ2-7; tentatively, D is TRBD2 (6 bases). Between the trimmed V and J ends, which lost 2 bases and 5 bases, there was a span of 14 bases. In germline, CDR1 is SGHNT, CDR2 YYREEE (reference sequence). The CDR3 is 14 amino acids. CDR3 region: CASSFRDSLHEQYF. As DNA, the CDR3 is TGTGCCAGCAGCTTCCGGGACTCCCTACACGAGCAGTACTTC.

The V gene is TRBV27, the J gene TRBJ1-2, with 7 bases aligning to TRBD1. This CDR3 is 13 amino acids long. Germline V CDR1 and CDR2: MNHEY, SMNVEV (reference sequence). Unmatched junction bases numbered 2, after V lost 3 bases and J lost 4 bases. CDR3 protein: CASSFDRVYGYTF. CDR3 in DNA: TGTGCCAGCAGTTTTGACAGGGTCTATGGCTACACCTTC.

In DNA form, the CDR3 reads TGTGCCAGCAGCGTAGGGGGACTGAACACAGATACGCAGTATTTT. Its protein product is CASSVGGLNTDTQYF. V usage is TRBV9 and J usage is TRBJ2-3; perhaps TRBD2 as D (6 bases). The CDR3 runs 15 residues. V lost 0 bases to trimming and J lost 2 bases, with 10 bases between them. Germline V gene lookup returns CDR1 SGDLS and CDR2 YYNGEE.

The rearrangement uses TRBV6-1 and TRBJ1-2; D unclear. The ends were cut back, 2 bases at V and 7 bases at J, with 14 bases in the middle. The CDR3 has 14 amino acids. In germline, CDR1 is MNHNS, CDR2 SASEGT. This CDR3 reads CASSEPLGSIGYTF. CDR3 sequence (DNA): TGTGCCAGCAGTGAACCGTTAGGCTCGATTGGCTACACCTTC.

V usage is TRBV7-3 and J usage is TRBJ2-5; D uncertain. The CDR3 consists of 13 residues. Germline CDR1 reads SGHTA; CDR2 reads FQGTGA. V was clipped by 2 bases and J by 6 bases, with 10 bases between them. The DNA of the CDR3 is TGTGCCAGCAGCTTAGCGCCAGATCAGACCCAGTACTTC. It yields the protein CASSLAPDQTQYF.

This clone was picked up a small number of times. The chain recombines TRBV6-6 with TRBJ2-7; D remains ambiguous. Trimming removed 10 bases at V and 2 bases at J, with 0 bases between. This CDR3 is 8 amino acids long. Germline V gene lookup returns CDR1 MNHNY and CDR2 SVGAGI (reference sequence). The CDR3 region is CATYEQYF. The CDR3 DNA follows: TGTGCCACCTACGAGCAGTACTTC.

The V and J genes are TRBV19 and TRBJ1-1; tentative D call: TRBD1 (5 bases). Trimming removed 3 bases at V and 2 bases at J, with 7 bases between. The CDR3 consists of 13 residues. In germline, CDR1 is LNHDA, CDR2 SQIVND (reference sequence). The CDR3 protein is CASSMRGNTEAFF. The DNA of the CDR3 is TGTGCCAGTAGTATGCGGGGCAACACTGAAGCTTTCTTT. Full variable domain (outside the CDR3, taken from reference TRBV19 and TRBJ1-1): DGGITQSPKYLFRKEGQNVTLSCEQNLNHDAMYWYRQDPGQGLRLIYYSQIVNDFQKGDIAEGYSVSREKKESFPLTVTSAQKNPTAFYLCASSMRGNTEAFFGQGTRLTVV.

V and J are TRBV11-2 and TRBJ2-1, with TRBD1 matching 7 bases. The germline CDR1 and CDR2 sequences are SGHAT and FQNNGV. Trimming removed 4 bases from V and 2 bases from J; junction bases left unmatched: 5. This CDR3 comprises 15 residues. The DNA for the CDR3 is TGTGCCAGCAGCTCCCGACAGGGTACCTACAATGAGCAGTTCTTC. It encodes CASSSRQGTYNEQFF.

The chain has TRBV6-1 and TRBJ2-1; D is perhaps TRBD2 (6 bases). Germline values: CDR1 MNHNS, CDR2 SASEGT. This CDR3 has 13 amino acids. V lost 8 bases and J 1 base, leaving 9 bases between the germline ends. Here the CDR3 reads CASDGGSYNEQFF. The CDR3 nucleotides are TGTGCCAGCGACGGGGGTTCCTACAATGAGCAGTTCTTC.

This chain connects TRBV7-6 to TRBJ2-5; D is perhaps TRBD2 (5 bases). The germline V and J ends were trimmed by 4 bases and 5 bases, with 11 bases remaining between them. The CDR3 runs 13 residues. Germline lookup yields CDR1 SGHVS and CDR2 FNYEAQ. CDR3 DNA sequence: TGTGCCAGCAGCTATGGAGGACGGGAGACCCAGTACTTC. Protein product: CASSYGGRETQYF.

This chain joins TRBV21-1 and TRBJ1-1. TRBV21-1 is tagged as a pseudogene. This CDR3 is 12 amino acids long. CDR3 sequence reads: CASSKPNTEAFF. DNA of the CDR3: TGTGCCAGCAGCAAGCCGAACACTGAAGCTTTCTTT.

The chain joins TRBV5-1 to TRBJ2-2, with a tentative D call TRBD2 (6 bases). Trimming stripped 5 bases from V and 6 bases from J, with 20 bases between. This CDR3 contains 16 residues. From germline, CDR1 is SGHRS and CDR2 YFSETQ. The CDR3 region is CASRYPTSGIAGELFF. The CDR3 DNA sequence: TGCGCCAGCAGGTATCCGACTAGTGGGATTGCCGGGGAGCTGTTTTTT.

This clone was observed once. The chain has TRBV27 and TRBJ2-7, with unresolved D. This CDR3 is built from 13 residues. Germline loops: CDR1 MNHEY, CDR2 SMNVEV (reference sequence). V was shortened by 6 bases and J by 3 bases, with 12 bases between the two germline ends. This CDR3 is CASSLGRNYEQYF. CDR3 in DNA: TGTGCCAGCAGCCTTGGACGGAACTACGAGCAGTACTTC.

The chain combines TRBV9 with TRBJ1-1, with 7 bases lining up with TRBD1. CDR1 and CDR2 from the germline V gene are SGDLS and YYNGEE. The V gene end was trimmed by 0 bases and the J gene end by 1 base; junction bases not matched to a gene: 12. This CDR3 is built from 18 residues. The CDR3 bases are TGTGCCAGCAGCGTAGGGGGCCTCGGGACAGTGGGGAACACTGAAGCTTTCTTT. Translating it yields CASSVGGLGTVGNTEAFF.

Notes on this clone: The junction does not match germline at one end; this may be a read error. The chain recombines TRBV19 with TRBJ2-1; D is perhaps TRBD1 (6 bases). This CDR3 has 13 amino acids. Per the germline V gene, CDR1 is LNHDA and CDR2 is SQIVND (reference sequence). CDR3 amino acids: CASSLDRYNEQFF. The CDR3 DNA reads as TGTGCCAGTAGTTTAGACAGGTACAATGAGCAGTTCTTC.